This TCR beta chain came from a study of blood T cell repertoires in COVID-19. Measured with immunoSEQ multiplex PCR; TCRdb has only the in-frame clones, and not every one. Counted here are around 200,000 clones, about nine tenths occurring once; the ten biggest clones make up 3% to 4.5%. This CDR3 contains 13 residues. Deletions cut 3 bases from V and 2 bases from J, with 7 bases between. This receptor was identified in a woman in her thirties or forties with acute COVID-19. Sequencing used PBMCs or T cells enriched from blood (not recorded which). The chain couples TRBV12-3 or TRBV12-4 to TRBJ1-2; perhaps TRBD1 as D (6 bases). CDR3 sequence: CASSFRGNYGYTF. The CDR3 DNA reads as TGTGCCAGCAGTTTTAGGGGGAACTATGGCTACACCTTC.